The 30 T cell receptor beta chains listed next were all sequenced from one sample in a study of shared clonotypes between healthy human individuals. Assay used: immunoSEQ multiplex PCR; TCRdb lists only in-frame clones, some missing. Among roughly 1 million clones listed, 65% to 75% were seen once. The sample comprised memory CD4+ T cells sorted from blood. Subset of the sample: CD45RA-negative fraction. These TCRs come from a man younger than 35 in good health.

In DNA form, the CDR3 reads TGTGCCAGCAGCTTGAACGAGCCGGAGAGGGGCTACACCTTC. As protein: CASSLNEPERGYTF. The V and J genes are TRBV7-2 and TRBJ1-2; D gene uncertain. There are 14 residues in the CDR3. With 3 bases removed from V and 8 bases from J, the gap between germline ends came to 16 bases. CDR1 is SGHTA and CDR2 is FQGNSA in the germline V gene.

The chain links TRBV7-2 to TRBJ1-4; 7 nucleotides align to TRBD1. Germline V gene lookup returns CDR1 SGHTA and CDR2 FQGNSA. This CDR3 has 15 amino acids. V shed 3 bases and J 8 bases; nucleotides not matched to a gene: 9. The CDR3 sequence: CASSFQGGQGEKLFF. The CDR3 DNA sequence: TGTGCCAGCAGCTTTCAGGGGGGGCAAGGGGAAAAACTGTTTTTT.

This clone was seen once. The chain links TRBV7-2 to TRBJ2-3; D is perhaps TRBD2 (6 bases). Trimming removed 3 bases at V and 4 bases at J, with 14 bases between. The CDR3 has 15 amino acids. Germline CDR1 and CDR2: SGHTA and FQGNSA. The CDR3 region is CASSFVGGVADTQYF. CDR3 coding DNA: TGTGCCAGCAGCTTTGTGGGAGGAGTCGCAGATACGCAGTATTTT.

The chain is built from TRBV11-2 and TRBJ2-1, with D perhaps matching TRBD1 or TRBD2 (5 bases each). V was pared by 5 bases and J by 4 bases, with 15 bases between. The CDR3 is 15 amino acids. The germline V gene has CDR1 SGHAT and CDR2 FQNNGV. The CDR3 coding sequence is TGTGCCAGCAGCCGGCCTCGGGGACCTTACAATGAGCAGTTCTTC. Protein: CASSRPRGPYNEQFF.

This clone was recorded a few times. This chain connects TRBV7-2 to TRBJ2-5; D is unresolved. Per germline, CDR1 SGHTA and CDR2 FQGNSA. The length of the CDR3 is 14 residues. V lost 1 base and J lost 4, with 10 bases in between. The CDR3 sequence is CASSLDGVAETQYF. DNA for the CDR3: TGTGCCAGCAGCTTAGATGGGGTTGCAGAGACCCAGTACTTC. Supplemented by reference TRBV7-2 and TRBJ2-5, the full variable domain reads GAGVSQSPSNKVTEKGKDVELRCDPISGHTALYWYRQSLGQGLEFLIYFQGNSAPDKSGLPSDRFSAERTGGSVSTLTIQRTQQEDSAVYLCASSLDGVAETQYFGPGTRLLVL.

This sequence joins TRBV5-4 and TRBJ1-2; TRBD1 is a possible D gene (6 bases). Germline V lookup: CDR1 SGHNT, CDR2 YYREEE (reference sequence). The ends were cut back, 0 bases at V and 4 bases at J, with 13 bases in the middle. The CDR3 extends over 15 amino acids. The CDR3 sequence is CASSLGQETSYGYTF. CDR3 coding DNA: TGTGCCAGCAGCTTGGGACAGGAAACTTCCTATGGCTACACCTTC.

Here the CDR3 reads CASSFLENNQPQHF. The DNA for the CDR3 is TGTGCCAGCAGCTTTCTCGAGAATAATCAGCCCCAGCATTTT. The J gene is TRBJ1-5, the V gene TRBV6-6; D call uncertain. This CDR3 is 14 amino acids long. The V end lost 6 bases, the J end lost 4 bases, and 13 bases lay between the germline ends. CDR1 and CDR2 from the germline V gene are MNHNY and SVGAGI (reference sequence).

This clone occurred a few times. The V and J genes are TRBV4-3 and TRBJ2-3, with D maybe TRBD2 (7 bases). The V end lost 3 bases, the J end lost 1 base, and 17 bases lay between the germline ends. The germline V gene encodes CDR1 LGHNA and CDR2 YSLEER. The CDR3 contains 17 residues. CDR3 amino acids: CASSQGGGSLGTDTQYF. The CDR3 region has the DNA TGCGCCAGCAGCCAGGGAGGGGGGAGCTTGGGCACAGATACGCAGTATTTT.

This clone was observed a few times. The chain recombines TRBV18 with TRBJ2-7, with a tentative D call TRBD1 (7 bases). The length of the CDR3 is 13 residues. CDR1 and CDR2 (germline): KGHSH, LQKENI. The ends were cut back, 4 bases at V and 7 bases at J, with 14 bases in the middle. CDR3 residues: CASSQEGAGEQYF. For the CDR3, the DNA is TGTGCCAGCTCACAAGAGGGGGCGGGAGAGCAGTACTTC.

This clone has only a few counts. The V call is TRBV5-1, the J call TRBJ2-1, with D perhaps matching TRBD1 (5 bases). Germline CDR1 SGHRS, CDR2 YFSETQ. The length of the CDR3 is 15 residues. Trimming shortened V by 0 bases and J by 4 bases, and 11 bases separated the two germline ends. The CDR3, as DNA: TGCGCCAGCAGCTTGGAACAGGTAGCTTACAATGAGCAGTTCTTC. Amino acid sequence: CASSLEQVAYNEQFF. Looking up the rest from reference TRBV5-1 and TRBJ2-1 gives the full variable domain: KAGVTQTPRYLIKTRGQQVTLSCSPISGHRSVSWYQQTPGQGLQFLFEYFSETQRNKGNFPGRFSGRQFSNSRSEMNVSTLELGDSALYLCASSLEQVAYNEQFFGPGTRLTVL.

Here the CDR3 DNA reads TGTGCCAGCAGTGTGAACGCCATAGATGGCTACACCTTC. Encoded protein: CASSVNAIDGYTF. This chain uses TRBV25-1 with TRBJ1-2; D is ambiguous. CDR1 and CDR2 (germline): MGHDK, SYGVNS. Trimming cost V 4 bases and J 6 bases, with 12 bases left between them. CDR3 length: 13 amino acids.

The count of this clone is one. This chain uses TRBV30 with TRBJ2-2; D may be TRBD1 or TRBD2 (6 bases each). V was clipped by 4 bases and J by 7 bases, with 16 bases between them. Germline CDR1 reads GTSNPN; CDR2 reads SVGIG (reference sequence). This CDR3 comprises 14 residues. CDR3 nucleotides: TGTGCCTGGATAGGGGGGCCCGGTGTCGGGGAGCTGTTTTTT. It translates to CAWIGGPGVGELFF.

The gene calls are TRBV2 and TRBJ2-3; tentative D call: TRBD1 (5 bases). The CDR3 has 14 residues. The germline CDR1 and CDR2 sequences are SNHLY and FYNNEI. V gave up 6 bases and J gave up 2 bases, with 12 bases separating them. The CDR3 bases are TGTGCCAGCAGAATGATACAGGCCACAGATACGCAGTATTTT. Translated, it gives CASRMIQATDTQYF.

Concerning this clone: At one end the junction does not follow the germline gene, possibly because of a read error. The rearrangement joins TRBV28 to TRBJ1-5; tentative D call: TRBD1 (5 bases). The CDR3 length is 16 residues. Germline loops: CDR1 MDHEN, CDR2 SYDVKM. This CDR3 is CASSLSGLRSNQPQHF. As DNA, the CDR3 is TGTGCCAGCAGCTTATCGGGGCTTCGTAGCAATCAGCCCCAGCATTTT.

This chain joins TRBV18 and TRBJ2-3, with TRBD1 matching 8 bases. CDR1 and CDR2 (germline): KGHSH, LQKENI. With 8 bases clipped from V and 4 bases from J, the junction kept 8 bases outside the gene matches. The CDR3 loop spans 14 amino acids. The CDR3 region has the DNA TGTGCCAGCGCCCGACAGGGGCCGCCAGATACGCAGTATTTT. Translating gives CASARQGPPDTQYF. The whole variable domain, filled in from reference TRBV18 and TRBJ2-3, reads NAGVMQNPRHLVRRRGQEARLRCSPMKGHSHVYWYRQLPEEGLKFMVYLQKENIIDESGMPKERFSAEFPKEGPSILRIQQVVRGDSAAYFCASARQGPPDTQYFGPGTRLTVL.

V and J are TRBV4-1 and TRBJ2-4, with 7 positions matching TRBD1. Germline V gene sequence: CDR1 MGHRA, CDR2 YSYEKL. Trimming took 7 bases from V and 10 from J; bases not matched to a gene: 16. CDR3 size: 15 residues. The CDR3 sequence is CASTRRGQGDPIQYF. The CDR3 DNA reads TGCGCCAGCACCCGAAGAGGCCAGGGGGACCCAATTCAGTACTTC.

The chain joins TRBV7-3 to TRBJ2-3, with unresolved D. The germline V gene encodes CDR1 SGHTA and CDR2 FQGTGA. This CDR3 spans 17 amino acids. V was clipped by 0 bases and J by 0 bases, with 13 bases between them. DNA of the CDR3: TGTGCCAGCAGCTTAACCTCGGGCTCCACAAGCACAGATACGCAGTATTTT. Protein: CASSLTSGSTSTDTQYF. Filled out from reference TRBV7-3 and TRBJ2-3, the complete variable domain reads GAGVSQTPSNKVTEKGKYVELRCDPISGHTALYWYRQSLGQGPEFLIYFQGTGAADDSGLPNDRFFAVRPEGSVSTLKIQRTERGDSAVYLCASSLTSGSTSTDTQYFGPGTRLTVL.

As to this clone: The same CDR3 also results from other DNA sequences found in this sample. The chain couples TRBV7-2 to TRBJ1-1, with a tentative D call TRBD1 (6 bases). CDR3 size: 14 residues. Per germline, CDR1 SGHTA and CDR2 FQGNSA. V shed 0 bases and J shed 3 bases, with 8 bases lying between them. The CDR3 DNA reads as TGTGCCAGCAGCTTAGCAGGGGGGTACACTGAAGCTTTCTTT. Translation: CASSLAGGYTEAFF. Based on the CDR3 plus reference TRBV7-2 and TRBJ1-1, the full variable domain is GAGVSQSPSNKVTEKGKDVELRCDPISGHTALYWYRQSLGQGLEFLIYFQGNSAPDKSGLPSDRFSAERTGGSVSTLTIQRTQQEDSAVYLCASSLAGGYTEAFFGQGTRLTVV.

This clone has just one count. This chain's CDR3 is CAWSLGGVNGYTF. CDR3 bases: TGTGCCTGGAGTCTGGGGGGCGTGAATGGCTACACCTTC. This chain joins TRBV30 and TRBJ1-2; D possibly corresponds to TRBD1 (6 bases). V lost 2 bases and J lost 6, with 13 bases in between. This CDR3 is built from 13 residues. Germline V gene data show CDR1 as GTSNPN and CDR2 as SVGIG (reference sequence).

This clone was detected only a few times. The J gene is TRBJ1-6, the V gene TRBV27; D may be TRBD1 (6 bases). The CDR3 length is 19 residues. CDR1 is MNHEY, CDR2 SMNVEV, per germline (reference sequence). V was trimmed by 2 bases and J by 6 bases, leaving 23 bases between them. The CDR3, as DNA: TGTGCCAGCAGTTTACAGCCCCCTGGGGGGGGCGCGCCTAATTCACCCCTCCACTTT. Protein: CASSLQPPGGGAPNSPLHF.

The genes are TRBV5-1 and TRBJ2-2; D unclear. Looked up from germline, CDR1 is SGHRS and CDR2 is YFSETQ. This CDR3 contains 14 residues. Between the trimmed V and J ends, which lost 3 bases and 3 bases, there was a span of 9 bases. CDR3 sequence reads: CASSYSLDTGELFF. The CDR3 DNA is TGCGCCAGCAGCTACTCTTTGGACACCGGGGAGCTGTTTTTT.

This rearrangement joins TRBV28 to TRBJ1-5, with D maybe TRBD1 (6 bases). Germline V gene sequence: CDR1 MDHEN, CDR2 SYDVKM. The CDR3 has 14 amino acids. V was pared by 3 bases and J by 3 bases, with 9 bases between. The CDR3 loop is CASSFEGVNQPQHF. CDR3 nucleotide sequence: TGTGCCAGCAGTTTTGAGGGGGTCAATCAGCCCCAGCATTTT.

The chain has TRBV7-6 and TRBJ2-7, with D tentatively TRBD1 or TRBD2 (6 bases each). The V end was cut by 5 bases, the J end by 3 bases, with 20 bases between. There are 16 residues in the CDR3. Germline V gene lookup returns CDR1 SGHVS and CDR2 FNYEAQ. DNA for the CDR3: TGTGCCAGCAGCAACTACAGGGAGGCTACTTTCTACGAGCAGTACTTC. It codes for CASSNYREATFYEQYF. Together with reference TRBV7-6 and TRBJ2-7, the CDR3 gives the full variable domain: GAGVSQSPRYKVTKRGQDVALRCDPISGHVSLYWYRQALGQGPEFLTYFNYEAQQDKSGLPNDRFSAERPEGSISTLTIQRTEQRDSAMYRCASSNYREATFYEQYFGPGTRLTVT.

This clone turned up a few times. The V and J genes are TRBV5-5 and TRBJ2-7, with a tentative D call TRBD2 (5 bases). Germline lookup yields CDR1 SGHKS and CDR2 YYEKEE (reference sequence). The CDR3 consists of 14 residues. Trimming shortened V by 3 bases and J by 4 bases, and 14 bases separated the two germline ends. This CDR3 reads CASSSPSGGYEQYF. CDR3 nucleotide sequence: TGTGCCAGCAGCTCTCCTTCGGGCGGGTACGAGCAGTACTTC.

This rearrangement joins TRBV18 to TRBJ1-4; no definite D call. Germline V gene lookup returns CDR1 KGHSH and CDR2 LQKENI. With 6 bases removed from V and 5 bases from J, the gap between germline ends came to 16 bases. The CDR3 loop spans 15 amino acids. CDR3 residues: CASSPQGGQNEKLFF. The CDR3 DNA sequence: TGTGCCAGCTCCCCTCAAGGCGGTCAAAATGAAAAACTGTTTTTT.

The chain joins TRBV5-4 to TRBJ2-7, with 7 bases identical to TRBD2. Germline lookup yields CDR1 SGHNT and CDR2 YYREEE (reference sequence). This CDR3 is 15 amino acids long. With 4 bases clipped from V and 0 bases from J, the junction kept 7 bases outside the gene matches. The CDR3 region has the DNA TGTGCCAGCAGCACCGGGGGGACTTCCTCCTACGAGCAGTACTTC. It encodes CASSTGGTSSYEQYF.

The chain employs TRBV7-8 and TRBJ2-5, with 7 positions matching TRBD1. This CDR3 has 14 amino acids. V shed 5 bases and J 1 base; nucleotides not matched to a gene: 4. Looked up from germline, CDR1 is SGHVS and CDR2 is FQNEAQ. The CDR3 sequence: CASSPDRTQETQYF. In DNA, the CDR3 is TGTGCCAGCAGCCCGGACAGGACCCAAGAGACCCAGTACTTC. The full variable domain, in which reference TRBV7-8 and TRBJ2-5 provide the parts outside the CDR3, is GAGVSQSPRYKVAKRGQDVALRCDPISGHVSLFWYQQALGQGPEFLTYFQNEAQLDKSGLPSDRFFAERPEGSVSTLKIQRTQQEDSAVYLCASSPDRTQETQYFGPGTRLLVL.

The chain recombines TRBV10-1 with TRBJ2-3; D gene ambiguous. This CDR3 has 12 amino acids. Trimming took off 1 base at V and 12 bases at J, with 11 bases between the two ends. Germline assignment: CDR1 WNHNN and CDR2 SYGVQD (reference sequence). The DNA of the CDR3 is TGCGCCAGCAGTGAGTTAAAGGAGCCACAGTATTTT. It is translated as CASSELKEPQYF.

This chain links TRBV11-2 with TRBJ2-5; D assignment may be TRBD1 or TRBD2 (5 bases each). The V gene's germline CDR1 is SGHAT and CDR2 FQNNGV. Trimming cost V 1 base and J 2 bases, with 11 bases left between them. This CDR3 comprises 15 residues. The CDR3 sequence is CASSLGGSVQETQYF. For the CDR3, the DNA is TGTGCCAGCAGCTTAGGGGGGAGTGTACAAGAGACCCAGTACTTC.

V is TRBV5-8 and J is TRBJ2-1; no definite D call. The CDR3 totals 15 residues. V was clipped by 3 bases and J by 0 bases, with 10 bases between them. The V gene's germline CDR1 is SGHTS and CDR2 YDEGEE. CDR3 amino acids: CASSWGLISYNEQFF. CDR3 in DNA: TGTGCCAGCAGCTGGGGTTTAATCTCCTACAATGAGCAGTTCTTC.